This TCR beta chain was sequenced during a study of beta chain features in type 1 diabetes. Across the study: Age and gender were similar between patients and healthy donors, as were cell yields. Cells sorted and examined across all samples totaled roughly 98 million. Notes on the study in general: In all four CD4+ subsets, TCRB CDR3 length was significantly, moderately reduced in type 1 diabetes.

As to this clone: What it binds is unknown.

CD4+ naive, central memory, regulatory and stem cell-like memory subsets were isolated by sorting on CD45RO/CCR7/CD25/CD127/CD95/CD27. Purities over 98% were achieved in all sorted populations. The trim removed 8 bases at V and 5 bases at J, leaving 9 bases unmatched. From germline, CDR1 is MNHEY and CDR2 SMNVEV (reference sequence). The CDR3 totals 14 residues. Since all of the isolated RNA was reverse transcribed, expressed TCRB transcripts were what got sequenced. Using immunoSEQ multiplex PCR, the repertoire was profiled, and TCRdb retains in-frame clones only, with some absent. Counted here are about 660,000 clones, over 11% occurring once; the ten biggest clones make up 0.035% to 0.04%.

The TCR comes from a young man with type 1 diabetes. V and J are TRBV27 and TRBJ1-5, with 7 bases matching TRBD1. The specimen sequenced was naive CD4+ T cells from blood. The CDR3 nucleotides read TGTGCCAGCGCTCCGACAGGGATCGATCAGCCCCAGCATTTT. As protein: CASAPTGIDQPQHF.